The clone carrying this T cell receptor beta chain was counted many times. The sample is drawn from a study of spatial heterogeneity in lung cancer. Across the study: Sequenced follow-up PBMC samples came a median of about 2 years after resection, where available.

Each TCR cDNA molecule bore a unique molecular identifier. TCRdb reanalysed the 5' RACE reads using MiXCR and keeps one entry per CDR3 protein. The sample lists around 120,000 distinct CDR3 sequences; roughly an eighth were seen once. The time point: blood at routine non-recurrence follow-up after resection. Tumor, nontumor lung or frozen PBMC supplied whole RNA, sequenced without sorting. The specimen was PBMCs, collected at follow-up. The receptor was derived from a male donor with early-stage non-small cell lung cancer.

This CDR3 reads CASSLGRRGRSDGYTF. CDR3 DNA: TGTGCCAGCAGCTTAGGCCGCCGGGGCAGGAGCGATGGCTACACCTTC. The V gene is TRBV7-8, the J gene TRBJ1-2; TRBD1 is a possible D gene (5 bases). Germline values: CDR1 SGHVS, CDR2 FQNEAQ. V gave up 1 base and J gave up 6 bases, with 18 bases separating them. The CDR3 is 16 residues long.